This T cell receptor beta chain was identified in a study of response to subunit inactivated influenza vaccine. In its sample, this clonotype was seen a few times. As yet, its antigen is unknown. Study conclusions and caveats: Authors suggested few new T cells are recruited by each seasonal influenza vaccination.

CDR3 size: 14 residues. Germline V lookup: CDR1 MNHEY, CDR2 SVGEGT. V lost 3 bases to trimming and J lost 0 bases, with 9 bases between them. TCRdb reanalysed the RT-PCR reads using MiXCR and keeps one entry per CDR3 protein. Of about 830,000 distinct CDR3 sequences in the sample, 18% were seen once. The chain uses TRBV6-2 or TRBV6-3 and TRBJ2-7; D is perhaps TRBD2 (5 bases). Specimen: PBMCs from blood, collected 5 to 6 days after vaccination. The receptor comes from a man between 50 and 59 years old who received an inactivated influenza vaccine. The CDR3 protein is CASSYRRDSYEQYF. DNA of the CDR3: TGTGCCAGCAGTTATCGTCGGGACTCCTACGAGCAGTACTTC.